These 4 T cell receptor beta chains were sequenced from one sample in a study of T cells after posttransplantation cyclophosphamide. Assay used: immunoSEQ multiplex PCR; TCRdb lists only in-frame clones, some missing. Sampling found approximately 41,000 clones, none seen once. Sequencing was done on a sample of PBMCs. The receptors stem from a man between 50 and 59 years old in good health, CMV-negative, and a related stem cell transplant donor.

This clone has at least ten counts. J is TRBJ2-1 and V is TRBV5-4; a possible D gene is TRBD1 (8 bases). Trimming took 0 bases from V and 6 from J, leaving 13 bases between them. Looked up from germline, CDR1 is SGHNT and CDR2 is YYREEE (reference sequence). This CDR3 is 15 amino acids long. CDR3 amino acids: CASSLEQGGSNEQFF. The CDR3 DNA reads as TGTGCCAGCAGCTTGGAACAGGGGGGGAGCAATGAGCAGTTCTTC.

This clone showed up just a few times. V is TRBV6-6 and J is TRBJ2-7, with D tentatively TRBD1 (6 bases). V lost 6 bases, J lost 1 base, and 10 bases lay in between. Germline V gene lookup returns CDR1 MNHNY and CDR2 SVGAGI (reference sequence). The CDR3 contains 13 residues. Here the CDR3 reads CASREQGSYEQYF. CDR3 in DNA: TGTGCCAGCAGGGAACAGGGTTCCTACGAGCAGTACTTC.

This clone was seen at least ten times. This chain links TRBV7-8 with TRBJ1-1; TRBD1 is a possible D gene (5 bases). This CDR3 has 14 residues. Trimming removed 5 bases from V and 3 bases from J, with 13 bases in between. The V gene's germline CDR1 is SGHVS and CDR2 FQNEAQ. The CDR3 loop reads CASSPQVLDTEAFF. CDR3 bases: TGTGCCAGCAGCCCACAGGTACTGGACACTGAAGCTTTCTTT.

This clone was recorded many times. The chain combines TRBV10-1 with TRBJ1-4, with 9 bases aligning to TRBD1. Trimming removed 6 bases from V and 2 bases from J; junction bases left unmatched: 7. Germline V CDR1 and CDR2: WNHNN, SYGVQD (reference sequence). The CDR3 covers 16 residues. The CDR3 here is CASSPGTGSTNEKLFF. DNA for the CDR3: TGCGCCAGCAGCCCCGGGACAGGGTCCACTAATGAAAAACTGTTTTTT.